This is a list of T cell receptor beta chains from one sample in a study of regulatory dendritic cells for organ transplantation. Their antigen targets remain unknown. The data were produced by immunoSEQ multiplex PCR, yet TCRdb's version contains in-frame clones alone and is incomplete. Seen here are roughly 9,300 clones, approximately 80% observed once, and the top ten hold under 3%. Sample: memory CD4+ T cells from blood cultured with dendritic cells. These receptors came from a human donor in good health. CDR3s include the opening cysteine and the closing phenylalanine or tryptophan. D genes are given only for firm matches. The size of a clone is reported for some rows only, either as once, few or many, or as a class for expanded clones.

>TRBJ2-3|TRBV7-3|.|.
TGTGCCAGCAGCTCTAGATCAGATACGCAGTATTTT
CASSSRSDTQYF
>TRBJ2-3|TRBV5-4|TRBD2|.
TGTGCCAGCAGCCCACGACTAGCGGGTGGGTCAGATACGCAGTATTTT
CASSPRLAGGSDTQYF
>TRBJ1-1|TRBV18|TRBD1|.
TGTGCCAGCTCGGAAGGACAGGGAAGCTTGAACACTGAAGCTTTCTTT
CASSEGQGSLNTEAFF
>TRBJ1-2|TRBV6-6|.|.
TGTGCCAGCAGCCTCCAGGGGAATGGCTACACCTTC
CASSLQGNGYTF
>TRBJ1-2|TRBV30|.|.
TGTGCCTGGACCACCCCGGGGGGGTTCTATGGCTACACCTTC
CAWTTPGGFYGYTF
>TRBJ1-1|TRBV2|TRBD1|.
TGTGCCAGCAGAGGAGACAGACAGGGAGGAACTGAAGCTTTCTTT
CASRGDRQGGTEAFF
>TRBJ2-2|TRBV19|.|.
TGTGCCAGTAGTCCCCGGGCGGGCAACACCGGGGAGCTGTTTTTT
CASSPRAGNTGELFF
>TRBJ2-7|TRBV9|.|.
TGTGCCAGCAGTGTTTCGGCAGCTGTGGGCGACGAGCAGTACTTC
CASSVSAAVGDEQYF
>TRBJ2-5|TRBV2|.|.
TGTGCCAGCAGGGGGGGACGGAGCCAAGAGACCCAGTACTTC
CASRGGRSQETQYF
>TRBJ2-7|TRBV6-5|TRBD1|.
TGTGCCAGCAGTTACTCGATGTTAGGACAGGGCTACGAGCAGTACTTC
CASSYSMLGQGYEQYF
>TRBJ2-7|TRBV5-1|TRBD2|.
TGCGCCAGCAGCTCCGGAAGGGGACTAGCGGGAGTGTCGGACGAGCAGTACTTC
CASSSGRGLAGVSDEQYF
>TRBJ1-1|TRBV7-3|.|.
TGTGCCAGCAGCTTAAATCCGTACGCAACTGAAGCTTTCTTT
CASSLNPYATEAFF
>TRBJ2-4|TRBV7-2|.|.
TGTGCCAGCAGCGCCATGGAGAGGGGGGCCGCATTC
CASSAMERGAAF
>TRBJ1-4|TRBV4-1|TRBD1|.
TGCGCCAGCAGACCTGGGACAGGTACCTCCGCAACTAATGAAAAACTGTTTTTT
CASRPGTGTSATNEKLFF
>TRBJ1-2|TRBV7-3|.|.
TGTGCCAGCAGCTTACGAATTCGCTATGGCTACACCTTC
CASSLRIRYGYTF
>TRBJ1-5|TRBV23-1|.|few
TGCGCCAGCGATTACAGGGATTCTTTAAGGAAGAATCAGCCCCAGCATTTT
CASDYRDSLRKNQPQHF
>TRBJ2-7|TRBV7-3|TRBD1|.
TGTGCCAGCAACTCCTACCGAAACAGGGGACCCTACGAGCAGTACTTC
CASNSYRNRGPYEQYF
>TRBJ2-5|TRBV2|TRBD2|.
TGTGCCAGCAGTGAGGGAGGGACTAGCGGGAGGAAAGAGACCCAGTACTTC
CASSEGGTSGRKETQYF
>TRBJ1-1|TRBV15|.|.
TGTGCCACCAGCAGATGGGGGGATACTGAAGCTTTCTTT
CATSRWGDTEAFF
>TRBJ2-7|TRBV10-3|.|.
TGTGCCATCCGGGGCAGCCTCAACTACGAGCAGTACTTC
CAIRGSLNYEQYF
>TRBJ2-7|TRBV18|.|.
TGTGCCAGCTCACCTGGTACAGCCTCCTACGAGCAGTACTTC
CASSPGTASYEQYF
>TRBJ2-7|TRBV14|.|.
TGTGCCAGCTTTAACCGACGCGAGGGACGGACCTACGAGCAGTACTTC
CASFNRREGRTYEQYF
>TRBJ2-5|TRBV5-6|.|.
TGTGCCAGCAGCTTGTCAAGGCGTGGGCCCCAGTACTTC
CASSLSRRGPQYF
>TRBJ2-7|TRBV6-6|.|few
TGTGCCAGCAGCCCTAGCTCCTACGAGCAGTACTTC
CASSPSSYEQYF
>TRBJ2-3|TRBV7-3|TRBD2|.
TGTGCCAGCAGCTCCCCAAGCGGGAGGGAGGATACGCAGTATTTT
CASSSPSGREDTQYF
>TRBJ2-5|TRBV2|TRBD2|.
TGTGCCAGCAGCGCTGAGCGGGGAGGGGAAGAGACCCAGTACTTC
CASSAERGGEETQYF
>TRBJ2-7|TRBV13|.|.
TGTGCCAGCAGCCCCCGTGGCGGTGGGGCCTACGAGCAGTACTTC
CASSPRGGGAYEQYF
>TRBJ1-5|TRBV2|.|few
TGTGCCAGCAGTGATCCGGCAGGAAATCAGCCCCAGCATTTT
CASSDPAGNQPQHF
>TRBJ1-1|TRBV19|.|.
TGTGCCAGTAGTAGGGAGAGCACTGAAGCTTTCTTT
CASSRESTEAFF
>TRBJ2-5|TRBV7-2|.|.
TGTGCCAGCAGCATCCGCGGGGCGGTGCAAGAGACCCAGTACTTC
CASSIRGAVQETQYF
>TRBJ2-7|TRBV15|.|.
TGTGCCACCAGTCCTACAGGGTCTCTGAGCTACGAGCAGTACTTC
CATSPTGSLSYEQYF
>TRBJ2-7|TRBV11-1|.|.
TGTGCCAGCAGCTTGACAGACCGTTCCTACGAGCAGTACTTC
CASSLTDRSYEQYF
>TRBJ2-1|TRBV4-2|TRBD2|.
TGTGCCAGCAGCCCTAGGACTAGCGGGTCCTACAATGAGCAGTTCTTC
CASSPRTSGSYNEQFF
>TRBJ1-2|TRBV30|.|.
TGTGCCTGGAGCTACGATGGCCGCTATGGCTACACCTTC
CAWSYDGRYGYTF
>TRBJ2-1|TRBV4-3|.|once
TGCGCCAGCAGCCAAGATCCGGCTAGTCTCGATTTCTACAATGAGCAGTTCTTC
CASSQDPASLDFYNEQFF
>TRBJ2-7|TRBV10-3|.|.
TGTGCCATCAGTGATCCCATGTCTGGTAGGACTACATCGGACGAGCAGTACTTC
CAISDPMSGRTTSDEQYF
>TRBJ1-1|TRBV27|TRBD1|.
TGTGCCAGCAGTTTAAATGGACAGGGTGTAGCTTTCTTT
CASSLNGQGVAFF
>TRBJ2-7|TRBV5-1|.|.
TGCGCCAGCAGCTTGGATACAGCCTTCCTCTACGAGCAGTACTTC
CASSLDTAFLYEQYF
>TRBJ2-7|TRBV18|.|.
TGTGCCAGCTCTCCGGGCCGGGTGGGCGAGCAGTACTTC
CASSPGRVGEQYF